The 9 T cell receptor beta chains below all came from one sample that was sequenced in a study of blood T cell repertoires in COVID-19. Profiled with immunoSEQ multiplex PCR; TCRdb holds only in-frame clones, not every one. The profile shows just over 650,000 clones, 70% to 90% of them singletons. The source material was peripheral blood. These receptor sequences come from a woman between 18 and 30 years old with acute or convalescent COVID-19.

The chain carries TRBV4-2 and TRBJ2-2; 9 bases are shared with TRBD1. V dropped 10 bases and J dropped 6; count of bases not matched to a gene: 12. CDR3 size: 15 residues. CDR1 is LGHNA, CDR2 YNFKEQ, per germline. The CDR3 DNA reads as TGTGCCACCTCGCCCGGGACAGGGTACCCCGGGGAGCTGTTTTTT. Translation: CATSPGTGYPGELFF.

This chain joins TRBV10-1 and TRBJ2-1; 9 bases agree with TRBD1. V was pared by 8 bases and J by 8 bases, with 10 bases of the junction left unmatched. Germline CDR1 and CDR2: WNHNN and SYGVQD (reference sequence). The CDR3 loop spans 14 amino acids. CDR3 amino acids: CASGGTGCVDEQFF. The CDR3 region has the DNA TGCGCCAGCGGGGGGACAGGGTGCGTGGATGAGCAGTTCTTC.

This clone was picked up one time. The J gene is TRBJ1-1, the V gene TRBV5-1; 11 bases align to TRBD1. The CDR3 has 17 residues. The germline CDR1 and CDR2 sequences are SGHRS and YFSETQ. After removal of 4 bases from V and 1 base from J, the junction contained 9 bases not matched to a gene. CDR3 protein: CASSLPGTGGQNTEAFF. The CDR3 DNA sequence: TGCGCCAGCAGCCTACCCGGGACAGGGGGACAGAACACTGAAGCTTTCTTT.

This chain connects TRBV12-3 or TRBV12-4 to TRBJ1-2; 7 nucleotides align to TRBD1. After removal of 8 bases from V and 4 bases from J, the junction contained 4 bases not matched to a gene. The CDR3 has 12 residues. The CDR3 loop reads CASVGGSYGYTF. The DNA for the CDR3 is TGTGCCAGCGTAGGGGGCAGCTATGGCTACACCTTC.

The chain employs TRBV30 and TRBJ1-2; 7 positions agree with TRBD1. V was clipped by 2 bases and J by 4 bases; unmatched bases: 4. Per germline, CDR1 GTSNPN and CDR2 SVGIG (reference sequence). This CDR3 region has 13 residues. The CDR3, as DNA: TGTGCCTGGAGTCAGCCAGGGGGCTATGGCTACACCTTC. It codes for CAWSQPGGYGYTF.

This sequence joins TRBV30 and TRBJ1-2, with D tentatively TRBD1 (6 bases). The V end was cut by 1 base, the J end by 9 bases, with 21 bases between. The CDR3 length is 15 residues. Looked up from germline, CDR1 is GTSNPN and CDR2 is SVGIG (reference sequence). CDR3 sequence (DNA): TGTGCCTGGAGTGGAGCGGACAGCGGCAGGGGAAGCTACACCTTC. This encodes CAWSGADSGRGSYTF.

The rearrangement links TRBV4-1 to TRBJ1-3, with D perhaps TRBD1 (5 bases). The CDR3 consists of 15 residues. The germline V gene encodes CDR1 MGHRA and CDR2 YSYEKL. V was trimmed by 0 bases and J by 3 bases, leaving 9 bases between them. CDR3 coding DNA: TGCGCCAGCAGCCAAGATAGGGGAGGTGGAAACACCATATATTTT. Amino acid sequence: CASSQDRGGGNTIYF.

This clone was seen only once. This chain links TRBV2 with TRBJ1-1, with unresolved D. Germline lookup yields CDR1 SNHLY and CDR2 FYNNEI. With 5 bases removed from V and 7 bases from J, the gap between germline ends came to 20 bases. The CDR3 is made up of 15 amino acids. The CDR3 sequence: CASSTNDTPINEAFF. CDR3 in DNA: TGTGCCAGCAGTACGAATGACACCCCAATTAATGAAGCTTTCTTT.

The chain uses TRBV9 and TRBJ2-1, with D tentatively TRBD1 (5 bases). The CDR3 is 16 amino acids. In germline, CDR1 is SGDLS, CDR2 YYNGEE. V lost 1 base and J 0 bases, leaving 11 bases between the germline ends. CDR3 bases: TGTGCCAGCAGCGTAAACAGGCATAGCTCCTACAATGAGCAGTTCTTC. Its translation: CASSVNRHSSYNEQFF.